Given below is one T cell receptor beta chain in context. This specimen belongs to a study of blood T cell repertoires in COVID-19. Study as a whole: Sites in the United States, Italy and Spain provided acute and convalescent COVID-19 samples.

The CDR3 has 12 amino acids. The V segment lost 5 bases and the J segment 11 bases; nucleotides outside the gene matches: 6. Germline V gene data show CDR1 as SGHAT and CDR2 as FQNNGV. Sequencing used immunoSEQ multiplex PCR; TCRdb keeps in-frame clones, though not all of them. Counted here are fewer than 250,000 clones, 85% occurring once; the ten biggest clones make up approximately 9%. The chain links TRBV11-2 to TRBJ1-1; 9 bases agree with TRBD1. Source material: PBMCs or T cells enriched from blood (not recorded which). This clonotype was sampled from a woman in her 50s with acute COVID-19. CDR3 DNA: TGTGCCAGCAGCCTCGGGACAGGGAGGGCTTTCTTT. Protein sequence: CASSLGTGRAFF.